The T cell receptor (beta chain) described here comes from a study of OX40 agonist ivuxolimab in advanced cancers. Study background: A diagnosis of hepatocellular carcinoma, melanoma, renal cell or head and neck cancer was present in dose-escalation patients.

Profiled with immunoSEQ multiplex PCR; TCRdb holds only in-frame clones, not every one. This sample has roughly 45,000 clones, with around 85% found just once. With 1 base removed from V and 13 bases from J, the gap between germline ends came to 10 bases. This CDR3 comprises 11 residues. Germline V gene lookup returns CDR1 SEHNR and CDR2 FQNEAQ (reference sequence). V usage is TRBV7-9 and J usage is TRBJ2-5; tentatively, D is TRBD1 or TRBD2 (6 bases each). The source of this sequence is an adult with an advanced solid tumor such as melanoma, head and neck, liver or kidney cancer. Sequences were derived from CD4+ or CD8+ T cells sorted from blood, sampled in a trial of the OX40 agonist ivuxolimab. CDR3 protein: CASSLDREAYF. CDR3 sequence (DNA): TGTGCCAGCAGCTTAGACAGGGAGGCGTACTTC.